The TCR beta chain described here comes from a study of molecular identifiers for immune sequencing clone quantification. Study-wide results and limits: Underestimated sizes of highly expanded clones could result from identical TCR molecules that share a barcode. Jurkat TCR RNA spiked in from one cell reportedly remained identifiable amid one million naive cells.

TCRdb reanalysed the PCR reads using MiXCR and keeps one entry per CDR3 protein. The sample consists of roughly 12,000 distinct CDR3 sequences, roughly 15% of them appearing once. Concerning this clonotype: Its antigen is currently unknown.

CDR3 length equals 13 residues. V was cut by 1 base and J by 6 bases, with 8 bases left in between. Germline V gives CDR1 SGHTA, CDR2 FQGTGA. Naive CD8 T cells were FACS-sorted by CD8+CD4-CCR7+CD45RA+ markers. Sequences were obtained from naive CD8+ T cells from blood, with Jurkat cell RNA spiked in. Indicated subset: FACS-sorted CD8+CD4-CCR7+CD45RA+ naive T cells. The clonotype originates from a human donor in good health. Some libraries in this study had Jurkat cell RNA spiked in. The gene calls are TRBV7-3 and TRBJ2-3, with no clear D. The CDR3 DNA sequence: TGTGCCAGCAGCTTAATCCTTAGGGATACGCAGTATTTT. It encodes CASSLILRDTQYF.